Detailed here is one T cell receptor (beta chain). This sample was taken from a study of blood T cell repertoires in COVID-19. Study overall: Some COVID-19 samples were acute and others convalescent; all came from the United States, Italy and Spain. The cDNA or gDNA used as material had been derived from T cells, B-cell-depleted T cells, or PBMCs.

Between the trimmed V and J ends, which lost 2 bases and 4 bases, there was a span of 17 bases. Looked up from germline, CDR1 is LNHDA and CDR2 is SQIVND (reference sequence). There are 17 residues in the CDR3. In the authors' workflow: Nucleated cell number was recorded as an estimate derived from reference gene primer amplification. Sequencing used immunoSEQ multiplex PCR; TCRdb keeps in-frame clones, though not all of them. V and J calls and clone size are as listed in that table; D and trimming were resolved from the DNA. The data hold over 70,000 clones, with around 89% observed a single time. The chain recombines TRBV19 with TRBJ2-2; the D gene is possibly TRBD2 (5 bases). Sequencing used peripheral blood. The TCR was taken from a woman of 80 years or more with acute or convalescent COVID-19. The CDR3 reads CASSIRMAPGFTGELFF. In nucleotides, the CDR3 is TGTGCCAGTAGTATACGTATGGCACCGGGGTTCACCGGGGAGCTGTTTTTT.